Listed below are T cell receptor beta chains from one sample, sequenced in a study of technical replicates of blood from a few donors. Produced via immunoSEQ multiplex PCR; TCRdb's table is partial and in-frame only. Counted here are almost 65,000 clones, roughly 86% occurring once; the ten biggest clones make up 4% to 6%. Sample: PBMCs. Receptors originate from a human donor in good health. Some clones in this sample may be carry-over from other donors' samples. Both conserved end residues are trimmed from each CDR3.

TRBV5-4	TRBJ2-1	ASSKTSGDYNEQF
TRBV19	TRBJ2-7	ASSTVPTYEQY
TRBV4-1	TRBJ1-1	ASSQPMTGPTEAF
TRBV5-4	TRBJ1-2	ASKAGGGYGYT
TRBV6-6	TRBJ2-3	ASSLTETDTQY
TRBV18	TRBJ2-7	ASSPAGANYEQY
TRBV30	TRBJ1-4	AWRRTGTTNEKLF
TRBV5-4	TRBJ1-3	AITQDGGSGNTIY
TRBV6-5	TRBJ1-6	ASSKAQGSPLH
TRBV5-6	TRBJ2-7	ASHRDRGQGEQY
TRBV7-9	TRBJ2-2	ASSFHYPNTGELF
TRBV7-6	TRBJ1-4	ASSRHITNEKLF
TRBV5-8	TRBJ2-7	ASYFTRADYEQY
TRBV5-1	TRBJ2-7	ASSSGAGFYEQY
TRBV14	TRBJ2-2	ASSQQGPGELF
TRBV7-2	TRBJ2-1	ASSLGAGTHYNEQF
TRBV29-1	TRBJ2-1	SVEKGRGSANEQF
TRBV7-2	TRBJ2-1	ASSLVGLAASEQF
TRBV7-2	TRBJ1-1	ASSRQPNTEAF
TRBV7-8	TRBJ2-3	ASSLGRVTYGGTDTQY
TRBV29-1	TRBJ2-7	SVAGQTYEQY
TRBV5-6	TRBJ2-1	ASSPRGDYNNEQF
TRBV19	TRBJ1-5	ASTPQGINQPQH
TRBV6-5	TRBJ2-3	ATFSHSGDTQY
TRBV5-5	TRBJ1-1	ASSLGFGGFEAF
TRBV5-8	TRBJ1-4	ASSFAGDTLGVKLF
TRBV7-9	TRBJ1-3	ASSLLGGSGNTIY
TRBV15	TRBJ2-7	ATSRGDSGILTYEQY
TRBV21-1	TRBJ2-7	ASSKWDSSYEQY
TRBV7-8	TRBJ2-5	ASSSSLLPTGTFQETQY
TRBV7-2	TRBJ1-2	ASSLGDVGAYGYT
TRBV15	TRBJ2-3	ATSRGDTDTQY
TRBV18	TRBJ1-4	ASSHLTGPLNEKLF
TRBV13	TRBJ2-2	ASTLEGGPSGELF
TRBV5-1	TRBJ1-4	ASSERGQGLNEKLF
TRBV10-1	TRBJ2-1	ASSRASGFNEQF
TRBV20-1	TRBJ2-7	SASGEREQY
TRBV5-1	TRBJ2-1	ASTLDGGPTDEQF
TRBV30	TRBJ1-1	AWSVSLEAF
TRBV30	TRBJ1-5	AWTRSGLVSNQPQH
TRBV19	TRBJ2-7	ASTNPRSGPPYEQY
TRBV6-1	TRBJ2-7	ASRKGQGSNEQY
TRBV6-6	TRBJ2-7	ASSYSNIPTTYEQY
TRBV7-3	TRBJ2-5	ASSQAGRGQETQY